Listed below are T cell receptor beta chains from one sample, sequenced in a study of shared clonotypes between healthy human individuals. Produced via immunoSEQ multiplex PCR; TCRdb's table is partial and in-frame only. In the table there are about 2.2 million clones, 80% to 95% of which are singletons. Sequenced: naive CD8+ T cells from PBMCs. The source of these receptors is a young man in good health. Some clones in this sample may be carry-over from other donors' samples. The CDR3 runs from the conserved cysteine through the conserved F or W. Each record gives: CDR3 protein, CDR3 DNA, clone size, D gene, V gene, CDR3 length, J gene. The D gene is left open where the match is weak. Clone size is shown for a subset of rows, as once, few, many or a class of expanded clone.

CDR3: CASSRRDSTYEQYF
DNA: TGTGCCAGCAGTCGCCGGGACAGTACCTACGAGCAGTACTTC
size: .
D: TRBD1
V: TRBV28
length: 14
J: TRBJ2-7

CDR3: CASSPIDQISSYEQYF
DNA: TGTGCCAGCAGTCCTATCGACCAGATAAGCTCCTACGAGCAGTACTTC
size: .
D: .
V: TRBV27
length: 16
J: TRBJ2-7

CDR3: CASSFGTGQGEDGYTF
DNA: TGTGCCAGCAGCTTCGGGACAGGCCAGGGGGAGGATGGCTACACCTTC
size: .
D: TRBD1
V: TRBV7-9
length: 16
J: TRBJ1-2

CDR3: CASSVVPEGFDYGYTF
DNA: TGTGCCAGCAGCGTAGTTCCTGAGGGTTTTGACTATGGCTACACCTTC
size: once
D: .
V: TRBV9
length: 16
J: TRBJ1-2

CDR3: CASSPAVPSGTLEQYF
DNA: TGTGCCAGCAGCCCCGCGGTCCCCAGCGGGACTCTTGAGCAGTACTTC
size: .
D: TRBD2
V: TRBV7-9
length: 16
J: TRBJ2-7

CDR3: CASSFQDTSSYNEQFF
DNA: TGTGCCAGCAGCTTCCAAGACACGAGCTCCTACAATGAGCAGTTCTTC
size: .
D: .
V: TRBV9
length: 16
J: TRBJ2-1

CDR3: CASSMYYEQYF
DNA: TGCGCCAGCAGCATGTACTACGAGCAGTACTTC
size: .
D: .
V: TRBV5-1
length: 11
J: TRBJ2-7

CDR3: CASSQAGTPRAGELFF
DNA: TGCGCCAGCAGCCAGGCCGGGACTCCTAGGGCCGGGGAGCTGTTTTTT
size: .
D: .
V: TRBV4-3
length: 16
J: TRBJ2-2

CDR3: CASSPSSGILIYNEQFF
DNA: TGTGCCAGCAGCCCCTCTAGCGGGATTTTGATCTACAATGAGCAGTTCTTC
size: .
D: TRBD2
V: TRBV4-2
length: 17
J: TRBJ2-1

CDR3: CASSLGQGMTEAFF
DNA: TGTGCCAGCAGTTTGGGACAGGGTATGACTGAAGCTTTCTTT
size: .
D: TRBD1
V: TRBV27
length: 14
J: TRBJ1-1

CDR3: CASSYWNEQFF
DNA: TGTGCCAGCAGTTACTGGAATGAGCAGTTCTTC
size: once
D: .
V: TRBV6-6
length: 11
J: TRBJ2-1

CDR3: CASSPLRETQYF
DNA: TGTGCCAGCAGTCCTCTTAGAGAGACCCAGTACTTC
size: .
D: .
V: TRBV28
length: 12
J: TRBJ2-5

CDR3: CAWSAGLAIHEQYF
DNA: TGTGCCTGGAGTGCGGGACTAGCGATCCACGAGCAGTACTTC
size: .
D: TRBD2
V: TRBV30
length: 14
J: TRBJ2-7

CDR3: CAGQGAENIQYF
DNA: TGTGCCGGCCAGGGGGCTGAAAACATTCAGTACTTC
size: .
D: TRBD1
V: TRBV5-4
length: 12
J: TRBJ2-4

CDR3: CAISEPLGTTDTQYF
DNA: TGTGCCATCAGTGAACCGCTAGGGACCACAGATACGCAGTATTTT
size: .
D: .
V: TRBV10-3
length: 15
J: TRBJ2-3

CDR3: CASSEGVTPPYEQYF
DNA: TGTGCCAGCAGTGAAGGCGTGACCCCGCCCTACGAGCAGTACTTC
size: .
D: .
V: TRBV6-1
length: 15
J: TRBJ2-7

CDR3: CASSLGPNEQYF
DNA: TGTGCCAGCAGCTTAGGGCCGAACGAGCAGTACTTC
size: .
D: .
V: TRBV11-2
length: 12
J: TRBJ2-7

CDR3: CASSLFRGEETQYF
DNA: TGTGCCAGCAGTTTATTCAGGGGGGAAGAGACCCAGTACTTC
size: .
D: .
V: TRBV27
length: 14
J: TRBJ2-5